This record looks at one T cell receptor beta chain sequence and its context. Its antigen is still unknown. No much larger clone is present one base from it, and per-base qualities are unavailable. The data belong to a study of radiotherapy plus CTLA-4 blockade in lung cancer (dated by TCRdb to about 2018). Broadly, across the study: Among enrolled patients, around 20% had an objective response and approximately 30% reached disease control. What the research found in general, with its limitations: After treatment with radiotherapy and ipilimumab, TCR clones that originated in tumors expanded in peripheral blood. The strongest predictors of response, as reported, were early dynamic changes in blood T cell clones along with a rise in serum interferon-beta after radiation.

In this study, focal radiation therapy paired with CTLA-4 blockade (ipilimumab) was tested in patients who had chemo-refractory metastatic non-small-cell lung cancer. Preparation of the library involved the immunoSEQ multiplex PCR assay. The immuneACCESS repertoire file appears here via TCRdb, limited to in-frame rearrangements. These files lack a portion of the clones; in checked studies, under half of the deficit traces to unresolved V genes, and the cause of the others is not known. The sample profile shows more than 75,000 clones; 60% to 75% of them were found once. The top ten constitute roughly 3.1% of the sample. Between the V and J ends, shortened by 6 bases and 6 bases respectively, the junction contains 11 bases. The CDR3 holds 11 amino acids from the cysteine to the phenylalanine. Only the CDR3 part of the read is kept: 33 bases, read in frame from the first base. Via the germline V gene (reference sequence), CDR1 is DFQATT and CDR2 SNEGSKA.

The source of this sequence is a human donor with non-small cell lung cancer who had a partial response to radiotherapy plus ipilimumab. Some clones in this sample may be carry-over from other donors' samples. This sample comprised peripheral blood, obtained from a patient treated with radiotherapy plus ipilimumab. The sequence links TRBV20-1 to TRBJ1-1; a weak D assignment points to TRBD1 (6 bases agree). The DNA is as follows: TGCAGTGCGGGTGGGGGCGCTGAAGCTTTCTTT. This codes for CSAGGGAEAFF.